This T cell receptor beta chain emerged from a study of CD8+ T cells in alopecia areata. In the study overall: Twice daily, treated patients received 5 to 10 mg of oral tofacitinib.

CDR3 length equals 14 residues. Trimming removed 8 bases at V and 6 bases at J, with 17 bases between. The germline gives CDR1 SGHTA, CDR2 FQGNSA. Concerning this clone: Its antigen remains unknown.

In each case, RNA was isolated and then reverse transcribed into cDNA as the sequencing template. The data were produced by immunoSEQ multiplex PCR, yet TCRdb's version contains in-frame clones alone and is incomplete. Among roughly 130,000 clones listed, roughly 58% were seen once. Study-level results: Relative to normal scalp, lesional scalp, especially alopecia totalis/universalis, showed higher clonality. Against the mouse data, patients shared TCRs less clearly, possibly for HLA reasons.

The sequencing used CD4+ T cells sorted from blood, collected at week 0. The clonotype was recovered from a human donor with alopecia areata. The chain links TRBV7-2 to TRBJ1-3; D might be TRBD1 (5 bases). CDR3 sequence: CASALFGRENTIYF. CDR3 bases: TGTGCCAGCGCTTTATTCGGCAGGGAAAACACCATATATTTT.